Listed here are 18 T cell receptor beta chains from one sample, sequenced in a study of control samples from healthy donors and cancer patients. Profiled with immunoSEQ multiplex PCR; TCRdb holds only in-frame clones, not every one. Seen here are roughly 38,000 clones, 83% observed once, and the top ten hold about 45%. The sample consisted of blood. These receptors were taken from a man between 60 and 75 years old in good health.

The chain carries TRBV24-1 and TRBJ1-1, with D possibly matching TRBD1 (5 bases). The CDR3 is 13 amino acids. Germline V gene data show CDR1 as KGHDR and CDR2 as SFDVKD. V was cut by 9 bases and J by 8 bases, with 18 bases left in between. The CDR3 bases are TGTGCCACCCGCGCAGGGTACGAATCGGAAGCTTTCTTT. Translation gives CATRAGYESEAFF.

This chain connects TRBV6-5 to TRBJ2-1; 8 bases are shared with TRBD2. CDR3 length equals 16 residues. Germline lookup yields CDR1 MNHEY and CDR2 SVGAGI. The junction had 12 bases not matched to a gene; V was cut back by 4 bases and J by 7 bases. Written as DNA, the CDR3 is TGTGCCAGCAGTTCCCTGAGCGGGAGACGAGGTAATGAGCAGTTCTTC. Its translation is CASSSLSGRRGNEQFF.

The chain couples TRBV29-1 to TRBJ1-2, with D hard to call. The length of the CDR3 is 14 residues. With 4 bases removed from V and 7 bases from J, the gap between germline ends came to 19 bases. Per the germline V gene, CDR1 is SQVTM and CDR2 is ANQGSEA. The CDR3 loop reads CSVVPDSWVGGYTF. CDR3 bases: TGCAGCGTTGTCCCGGACTCATGGGTCGGTGGCTACACCTTC.

This clone was seen more than once but under ten times. V is TRBV21-1 and J is TRBJ2-7; the table calls TRBD2, which could not be checked here. TRBV21-1 is noted as a pseudogene. This CDR3 region has 18 residues. The DNA for the CDR3 is TGTGCCAGCAGACCCCCACGTATGAGGGCTGACCGTCCCTACGAGCAGTACTTC. Its protein is CASRPPRMRADRPYEQYF.

The chain carries TRBV4-2 and TRBJ2-1, with D perhaps matching TRBD1 or TRBD2 (5 bases each). V lost 2 bases, J lost 6 bases, and 8 bases lay in between. This CDR3 contains 13 residues. The germline V gene has CDR1 LGHNA and CDR2 YNFKEQ. The CDR3 loop reads CASSQRGANEQFF. CDR3 in DNA: TGTGCCAGCAGCCAACGAGGGGCCAATGAGCAGTTCTTC.

The chain joins TRBV10-1 to TRBJ2-1; 7 bases agree with TRBD2. V was pared by 0 bases and J by 7 bases, with 6 bases of the junction left unmatched. Germline CDR1 WNHNN, CDR2 SYGVQD (reference sequence). CDR3 size: 15 residues. The CDR3 protein is CASSESAGPRNEQFF. The CDR3 DNA is TGCGCCAGCAGTGAGTCAGCGGGGCCGAGGAATGAGCAGTTCTTC.

The chain uses TRBV10-1 and TRBJ1-6, with 7 bases identical to TRBD1. Looked up from germline, CDR1 is WNHNN and CDR2 is SYGVQD (reference sequence). The CDR3 runs to 19 residues. V lost 3 bases and J lost 7; bases outside the gene matches: 18. DNA of the CDR3: TGCGCCAGCAGTGACCCAGGGGGGGCCAGGGTTCGTCGCAATTCACCCCTCCACTTT. Its protein is CASSDPGGARVRRNSPLHF.

In its sample, this clone was seen once. The V and J genes are TRBV2 and TRBJ2-2; no reliable D call. The V end was cut by 7 bases, the J end by 6 bases, with 9 bases between. Germline CDR1 SNHLY, CDR2 FYNNEI. The CDR3 is 12 residues long. CDR3 DNA sequence: TGTGCCAGCAACAGTGGGGCCGGGGAGCTGTTTTTT. Its protein product is CASNSGAGELFF.

The V gene is TRBV30, the J gene TRBJ1-6; D perhaps matches TRBD1 (5 bases). CDR3 length equals 14 residues. Trimming shortened V by 8 bases and J by 5 bases, and 16 bases separated the two germline ends. Germline assignment: CDR1 GTSNPN and CDR2 SVGIG (reference sequence). The DNA of the CDR3 is TGTGCCGGGAAGGGGAAGTGGGATAATTCACCCCTCCACTTT. Its translation is CAGKGKWDNSPLHF.

The chain is built from TRBV5-1 and TRBJ2-1; 10 positions agree with TRBD1. Trimming removed 3 bases from V and 6 bases from J; junction bases left unmatched: 6. CDR1 and CDR2 from the germline V gene are SGHRS and YFSETQ. The CDR3 covers 15 residues. Here the CDR3 reads CASSSRQGAGNEQFF. CDR3 nucleotides: TGCGCCAGCAGCTCCCGACAGGGGGCTGGCAATGAGCAGTTCTTC.

The chain carries TRBV28 and TRBJ1-5, with D tentatively TRBD1 (5 bases). V was trimmed by 5 bases and J by 7 bases, leaving 15 bases between them. This CDR3 is 14 amino acids long. The germline gives CDR1 MDHEN, CDR2 SYDVKM. CDR3: CASSLNRGGQPQHF. Written as DNA, the CDR3 is TGTGCCAGCAGTCTAAATAGGGGCGGCCAGCCCCAGCATTTT.

The gene calls are TRBV2 and TRBJ2-7, with D possibly TRBD2 on 5 matching bases. This CDR3 spans 14 amino acids. Trimming pared 6 bases from V and 4 bases from J, leaving 16 bases between. CDR1 SNHLY and CDR2 FYNNEI come from the germline V gene. This chain's CDR3 is CASSSVGSRYEQYF. CDR3 coding DNA: TGTGCCAGCAGCTCTGTTGGGAGTAGGTACGAGCAGTACTTC. Full variable domain (outside the CDR3, taken from reference TRBV2 and TRBJ2-7): EPEVTQTPSHQVTQMGQEVILRCVPISNHLYFYWYRQILGQKVEFLVSFYNNEISEKSEIFDDQFSVERPDGSNFTLKIRSTKLEDSAMYFCASSSVGSRYEQYFGPGTRLTVT.

This chain joins TRBV12-3 or TRBV12-4 and TRBJ1-1; D is unclear. The CDR3 loop spans 13 amino acids. The germline V and J ends were trimmed by 6 bases and 2 bases, with 10 bases remaining between them. The CDR3 here is CASSLGSNTEAFF. The CDR3, as DNA: TGTGCCAGCAGCCTTGGGTCAAACACTGAAGCTTTCTTT.

The chain has TRBV10-3 and TRBJ1-2; D call uncertain. Trimming removed 3 bases from V and 4 bases from J, with 15 bases in between. Germline loops: CDR1 ENHRY, CDR2 SYGVKD. The CDR3 loop spans 15 amino acids. The CDR3 DNA is TGTGCCATCAGTGACTTCGCAGCAGCACCCTATGGCTACACCTTC. It specifies CAISDFAAAPYGYTF.

J is TRBJ2-3 and V is TRBV3-1 (or the pseudogene TRBV3-2); 10 bases are a match to TRBD2. Losses at the gene ends were 4 bases for V and 9 bases for J; bases not matched to a gene: 10. From germline, CDR1 is LGHDT and CDR2 YNNKEL (reference sequence). The CDR3 has 15 amino acids. For the CDR3, the DNA is TGTGCCAGCAGCCCGCCTAGCGGGGGCCCAGGGACGCAGTATTTT. It is translated as CASSPPSGGPGTQYF.

This chain's CDR3 is CASSTQGAAGEQYF. The CDR3 region has the DNA TGTGCCAGCTCAACACAGGGGGCAGCTGGGGAGCAGTACTTC. This chain connects TRBV18 to TRBJ2-7; 9 positions agree with TRBD1. With 5 bases clipped from V and 7 bases from J, the junction kept 9 bases outside the gene matches. Germline CDR1 and CDR2: KGHSH and LQKENI. The CDR3 runs 14 residues.

The chain is built from TRBV25-1 and TRBJ1-1; D gene ambiguous. This CDR3 comprises 15 residues. Trimming took off 3 bases at V and 1 base at J, with 12 bases between the two ends. Germline V CDR1 and CDR2: MGHDK, SYGVNS. DNA of the CDR3: TGTGCCAGCAGTGACAGGCTAAAAACGAACACTGAAGCTTTCTTT. Translation gives CASSDRLKTNTEAFF.

The chain links TRBV19 to TRBJ1-2; D not certain. Germline-derived CDR1 and CDR2 are LNHDA and SQIVND (reference sequence). Trimming removed 6 bases from V and 4 bases from J, with 6 bases in between. The CDR3 spans 11 residues. The CDR3 region is CASRGTYGYTF. CDR3 nucleotide sequence: TGTGCCAGTAGAGGAACCTATGGCTACACCTTC. Full variable domain (outside the CDR3, taken from reference TRBV19 and TRBJ1-2): DGGITQSPKYLFRKEGQNVTLSCEQNLNHDAMYWYRQDPGQGLRLIYYSQIVNDFQKGDIAEGYSVSREKKESFPLTVTSAQKNPTAFYLCASRGTYGYTFGSGTRLTVV.